This note documents a single T cell receptor (beta chain) sequence. This specimen belongs to a study of blood T cell repertoires in COVID-19. Looking at the study overall: PBMCs, B-cell-depleted T cells, or T cells provided the cDNA or gDNA that made up the material.

Per the original methods: Amplified reference gene primers provided the basis for estimating nucleated cell counts. TCRdb's copy holds only in-frame clones and misses some; the assay was immunoSEQ multiplex PCR. For V, J and clone size, that table is used; D and trimming come from the DNA. This table has about 120,000 clones, about 85% appearing once. The CDR3 runs to 13 residues. V gave up 3 bases and J gave up 4 bases; unmatched junction bases: 2. Germline assignment: CDR1 SGHRS and CDR2 YFSETQ. This TCR came from a man in his fifties or sixties with acute or convalescent COVID-19. Sequencing used peripheral blood. The V and J genes are TRBV5-1 and TRBJ2-3; 7 bases fit TRBD2. CDR3 DNA sequence: TGCGCCAGCAGCTGGGAGGGGCCAGATACGCAGTATTTT. Amino acid sequence: CASSWEGPDTQYF.